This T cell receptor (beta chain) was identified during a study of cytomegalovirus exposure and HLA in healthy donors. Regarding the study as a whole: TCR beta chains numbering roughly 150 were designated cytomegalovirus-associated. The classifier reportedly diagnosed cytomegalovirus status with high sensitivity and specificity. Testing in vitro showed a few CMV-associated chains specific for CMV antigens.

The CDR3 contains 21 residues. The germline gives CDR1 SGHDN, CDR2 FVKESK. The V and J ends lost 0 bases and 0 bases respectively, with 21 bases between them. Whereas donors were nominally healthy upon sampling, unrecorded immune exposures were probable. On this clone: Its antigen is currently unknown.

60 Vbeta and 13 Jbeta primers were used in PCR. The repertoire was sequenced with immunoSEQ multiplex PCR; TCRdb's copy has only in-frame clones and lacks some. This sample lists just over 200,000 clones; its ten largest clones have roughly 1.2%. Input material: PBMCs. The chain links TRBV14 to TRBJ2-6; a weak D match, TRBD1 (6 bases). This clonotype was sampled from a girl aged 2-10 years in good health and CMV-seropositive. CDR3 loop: CASSQDSMRGTPISGANVLTF. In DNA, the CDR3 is TGTGCCAGCAGCCAAGATAGCATGCGTGGGACACCGATCTCTGGGGCCAACGTCCTGACTTTC.